The 30 T cell receptor beta chains given below trace back to one sample, sequenced in a study of patients and donors after allogeneic stem cell transplantation. A single record per CDR3 protein comes from TCRdb applying MiXCR to the RT-PCR reads. The table shows 900,000 to 1,000,000 distinct CDR3 sequences, with roughly 18% occurring only once. Source material: blood, either unsorted or a sorted T cell fraction (not recorded which). All receptors come from a human donor who was either an allogeneic HSCT recipient or a stem cell or donor lymphocyte infusion donor (not recorded which). It is not recorded whose cells these are; they may come from a transplant donor.

V usage is TRBV7-9 and J usage is TRBJ2-7; D possibly corresponds to TRBD1 (5 bases). CDR1 is SEHNR and CDR2 is FQNEAQ in the germline V gene (reference sequence). The CDR3 is 17 amino acids. The V and J ends lost 2 bases and 2 bases respectively, with 19 bases between them. CDR3: CASSLRMGQGRTYEQYF. In nucleotides, the CDR3 is TGTGCCAGCAGCTTAAGGATGGGGCAGGGAAGGACCTACGAGCAGTACTTC.

V gene TRBV4-3 combines with J gene TRBJ1-6; D unclear. V was trimmed by 3 bases and J by 7 bases, leaving 13 bases between them. Germline V gives CDR1 LGHNA, CDR2 YSLEER. The CDR3 is 15 amino acids. The CDR3 loop reads CASSHTGVRNSPLHF. The CDR3 DNA reads TGCGCCAGCAGCCATACTGGGGTTAGGAATTCACCCCTCCACTTT.

The rearrangement links TRBV29-1 to TRBJ1-2; TRBD1 matches at 8 bases. Germline V gene sequence: CDR1 SQVTM, CDR2 ANQGSEA. The CDR3 spans 13 residues. Losses at the gene ends were 4 bases for V and 6 bases for J; bases not matched to a gene: 7. CDR3: CSVGRRQGNGYTF. DNA for the CDR3: TGCAGCGTTGGGAGGAGACAGGGGAATGGCTACACCTTC. The entire variable domain, with the rest obtained from reference TRBV29-1 and TRBJ1-2, is as follows: SAVISQKPSRDICQRGTSLTIQCQVDSQVTMMFWYRQQPGQSLTLIATANQGSEATYESGFVIDKFPISRPNLTFSTLTVSNMSPEDSSIYLCSVGRRQGNGYTFGSGTRLTVV.

The chain joins TRBV11-1 to TRBJ2-3, with unresolved D. The V end lost 5 bases, the J end lost 6 bases, and 15 bases lay between the germline ends. The germline CDR1 and CDR2 sequences are SGHAT and FQDESV (reference sequence). This CDR3 contains 14 residues. CDR3 sequence (DNA): TGTGCCAGCAGCCGGTCCTCGGGTAGGGATACGCAGTATTTT. Translating it yields CASSRSSGRDTQYF.

This clonotype was observed a handful of times. The gene calls are TRBV12-3 or TRBV12-4 and TRBJ1-1, with D unresolved. V lost 1 base to trimming and J lost 12 bases, with 15 bases between them. The CDR3 runs 13 residues. The CDR3 DNA follows: TGTGCCAGCAGTTTAGGTTCCCGGAGAGTAACTTTCTTT. Its protein product is CASSLGSRRVTFF.

This clonotype occurred a few times. This chain links TRBV5-1 with TRBJ2-7; the match to TRBD1 covers 10 bases. CDR3 length: 14 residues. Unmatched junction bases numbered 8, after V lost 4 bases and J lost 7 bases. Germline CDR1 is SGHRS and CDR2 is YFSETQ. CDR3 protein: CASSKGTGVREQYF. CDR3 in DNA: TGCGCCAGCAGCAAAGGGACAGGGGTGAGGGAGCAGTACTTC. The variable domain in full, with the rest retrieved from reference TRBV5-1 and TRBJ2-7, is KAGVTQTPRYLIKTRGQQVTLSCSPISGHRSVSWYQQTPGQGLQFLFEYFSETQRNKGNFPGRFSGRQFSNSRSEMNVSTLELGDSALYLCASSKGTGVREQYFGPGTRLTVT.

The chain is built from TRBV7-6 and TRBJ2-7; tentatively, D is TRBD2 (6 bases). CDR1 and CDR2 (germline): SGHVS, FNYEAQ. V shed 4 bases and J shed 6 bases, with 10 bases lying between them. The CDR3 has 12 residues. The CDR3 loop is CASSWMEGEQYF. CDR3 DNA sequence: TGTGCCAGCAGCTGGATGGAGGGCGAGCAGTACTTC. The full variable domain, with the rest looked up from reference TRBV7-6 and TRBJ2-7, is GAGVSQSPRYKVTKRGQDVALRCDPISGHVSLYWYRQALGQGPEFLTYFNYEAQQDKSGLPNDRFSAERPEGSISTLTIQRTEQRDSAMYRCASSWMEGEQYFGPGTRLTVT.

The V call is TRBV2, the J call TRBJ1-4, with D uncertain. V dropped 3 bases and J dropped 7 bases, with 15 bases sitting between them. The CDR3 consists of 15 residues. The germline gives CDR1 SNHLY, CDR2 FYNNEI. The CDR3 here is CASSETIGKGEKLFF. In DNA form, the CDR3 reads TGTGCCAGCAGTGAGACAATTGGGAAAGGTGAAAAACTGTTTTTT.

In this sample, this clonotype turned up a few times. The gene calls are TRBV9 and TRBJ2-4; the D gene is possibly TRBD1 (6 bases). The length of the CDR3 is 13 residues. CDR1 SGDLS and CDR2 YYNGEE come from the germline V gene. V was shortened by 0 bases and J by 6 bases, with 7 bases between the two germline ends. The CDR3 DNA reads TGTGCCAGCAGCGTAGAAGGGGGAAACATTCAGTACTTC. Amino acid sequence: CASSVEGGNIQYF. The whole variable domain, filled in from reference TRBV9 and TRBJ2-4, reads DSGVTQTPKHLITATGQRVTLRCSPRSGDLSVYWYQQSLDQGLQFLIQYYNGEERAKGNILERFSAQQFPDLHSELNLSSLELGDSALYFCASSVEGGNIQYFGAGTRLSVL.

The V gene is TRBV10-3, the J gene TRBJ1-1; TRBD1 matches 8 bases. Germline lookup yields CDR1 ENHRY and CDR2 SYGVKD. This CDR3 is built from 15 residues. J lost 4 bases, V lost 2 bases, and 6 bases had no gene match. CDR3 DNA sequence: TGTGCCATCAGTGAGCAGGTCGACAGGGGCACTGAAGCTTTCTTT. It translates to CAISEQVDRGTEAFF.

This clonotype was seen a handful of times. The V gene is TRBV29-1, the J gene TRBJ2-7, with a weak D call TRBD1 (6 bases). The germline CDR1 and CDR2 sequences are SQVTM and ANQGSEA. The germline V and J ends were trimmed by 4 bases and 3 bases, with 13 bases remaining between them. The CDR3 has 13 amino acids. The CDR3 protein is CSVVAGTLYEQYF. CDR3 coding DNA: TGCAGCGTTGTCGCCGGGACACTCTACGAGCAGTACTTC.

This chain links TRBV10-3 with TRBJ2-1, with 13 positions matching TRBD2. The germline CDR1 and CDR2 sequences are ENHRY and SYGVKD. The V and J ends lost 3 bases and 8 bases, in that order; junction bases with no gene match: 7. The CDR3 runs 16 residues. As DNA, the CDR3 is TGTGCCATCAGTGATTCGGGACTAGCGGGACCCGATGAGCAGTTCTTC. It encodes CAISDSGLAGPDEQFF.

The chain uses TRBV20-1 and TRBJ2-2, with 7 bases identical to TRBD2. Germline assignment: CDR1 DFQATT and CDR2 SNEGSKA (reference sequence). The CDR3 loop spans 15 amino acids. V lost 0 bases to trimming and J lost 7 bases; unmatched junction nucleotides: 8. The CDR3 protein is CSARDGGGLSGELFF. The CDR3 DNA reads as TGCAGTGCTAGAGATGGGGGAGGGTTGAGCGGGGAGCTGTTTTTT.

This clonotype has a handful of counts. The chain employs TRBV27 and TRBJ2-5; D not resolved. CDR3 length equals 14 residues. V was shortened by 3 bases and J by 1 base, with 9 bases between the two germline ends. Germline V gene sequence: CDR1 MNHEY, CDR2 SMNVEV (reference sequence). The CDR3 DNA sequence: TGTGCCAGCAGTTTTGCCAGGAGCCAAGAGACCCAGTACTTC. This translates into CASSFARSQETQYF.

The V and J genes are TRBV18 and TRBJ2-7; D call uncertain. CDR3 size: 13 residues. Germline V gene data show CDR1 as KGHSH and CDR2 as LQKENI. Trimming left V 2 bases short and J 2 bases short, with 7 bases between. CDR3: CASSPEVTYEQYF. Here the CDR3 DNA reads TGTGCCAGCTCACCAGAGGTCACCTACGAGCAGTACTTC.

This clonotype has a handful of counts. The rearrangement links TRBV10-3 to TRBJ2-3, with TRBD1 matching over 8 bases. Germline V CDR1 and CDR2: ENHRY, SYGVKD. The V gene end was trimmed by 11 bases and the J gene end by 1 base; junction bases not matched to a gene: 11. The CDR3 extends over 15 amino acids. DNA for the CDR3: TGTGCCGCGGGACAGGAAACTTTTGGCACAGATACGCAGTATTTT. It codes for CAAGQETFGTDTQYF.

The chain carries TRBV12-3 or TRBV12-4 and TRBJ2-5; 15 bases agree with TRBD2. The V gene end was trimmed by 5 bases and the J gene end by 6 bases; junction bases not matched to a gene: 7. CDR3 length equals 16 residues. The CDR3 nucleotides are TGTGCCAGCAGTCCCGGACTAGCGGGGGGGCGAAAGACCCAGTACTTC. Residues: CASSPGLAGGRKTQYF.

A note on this clonotype: This sequence may be a read error, since a much larger clone differs from it by one base. The chain joins TRBV14 to TRBJ2-7, with D perhaps matching TRBD2 (6 bases). V was shortened by 0 bases and J by 7 bases, with 25 bases between the two germline ends. The CDR3 covers 18 residues. The germline V gene has CDR1 SGHDN and CDR2 FVKESK. The chain's CDR3 is CASSQDTGRDWIQFEQYF. CDR3 in DNA: TGTGCCAGCAGCCAAGATACGGGAAGGGACTGGATCCAATTTGAGCAGTACTTC. The full variable domain, its missing parts supplied by reference TRBV14 and TRBJ2-7, is EAGVTQFPSHSVIEKGQTVTLRCDPISGHDNLYWYRRVMGKEIKFLLHFVKESKQDESGMPNNRFLAERTGGTYSTLKVQPAELEDSGVYFCASSQDTGRDWIQFEQYFGPGTRLTVT.

This clonotype came up a few times. This sequence joins TRBV20-1 and TRBJ1-1; the match to TRBD1 covers 11 bases. Germline CDR1 is DFQATT and CDR2 is SNEGSKA (reference sequence). The CDR3 totals 13 residues. Losses at the gene ends were 5 bases for V and 6 bases for J; bases not matched to a gene: 5. In nucleotides, the CDR3 is TGCAGTGCTGGACCGGGACAGGGGGCTGAAGCTTTCTTT. It yields the protein CSAGPGQGAEAFF.

Only a few counts were recorded for this clonotype. The chain uses TRBV7-9 and TRBJ2-5, with a weak D call TRBD1 (6 bases). Per the germline V gene, CDR1 is SEHNR and CDR2 is FQNEAQ (reference sequence). This CDR3 region has 14 residues. V lost 5 bases, J lost 0 bases, and 10 bases lay in between. The CDR3 region is CASSRRDNQETQYF. The CDR3 nucleotides are TGTGCCAGCAGCCGCCGGGACAACCAAGAGACCCAGTACTTC.

The sample holds a few counts of this clonotype. CDR3 nucleotides: TGCGCCAGCAGTACCCAGGGTGACAATGGCTACACCTTC. Translated, it gives CASSTQGDNGYTF. The chain recombines TRBV10-2 with TRBJ1-2; D is perhaps TRBD1 (5 bases). The CDR3 consists of 13 residues. Germline V CDR1 and CDR2: WSHSY, SAAADI. Trimming took 5 bases from V and 6 from J, leaving 13 bases between them.

This clonotype has more than one count but fewer than ten. V usage is TRBV27 and J usage is TRBJ2-7; no definite D call. Trimming pared 6 bases from V and 3 bases from J, leaving 9 bases between. The germline V gene has CDR1 MNHEY and CDR2 SMNVEV (reference sequence). CDR3 length: 12 residues. The CDR3 sequence is CASRQRNYEQYF. The DNA for the CDR3 is TGTGCCAGCAGGCAGCGAAACTACGAGCAGTACTTC.

The sample holds a few counts of this clonotype. The chain couples TRBV20-1 to TRBJ1-1; TRBD1 agrees at 7 bases. This CDR3 comprises 16 residues. V gave up 0 bases and J gave up 1 base; unmatched junction bases: 8. Germline V CDR1 and CDR2: DFQATT, SNEGSKA (reference sequence). The CDR3 protein is CSARDLFGQENTEAFF. The CDR3 DNA is TGCAGTGCTAGAGACCTCTTTGGACAGGAGAACACTGAAGCTTTCTTT.

A few counts support this clonotype. This chain's CDR3 is CASSPATGNTGELFF. CDR3 in DNA: TGCGCCAGCAGCCCGGCGACGGGAAACACCGGGGAGCTGTTTTTT. This chain joins TRBV5-1 and TRBJ2-2; a weak D match, TRBD2 (5 bases). This CDR3 has 15 amino acids. CDR1 and CDR2 (germline): SGHRS, YFSETQ. V lost 4 bases to trimming and J lost 2 bases, with 12 bases between them.

At least ten counts were recorded for this clonotype. The chain carries TRBV10-3 and TRBJ2-5; weak D call: TRBD2 (6 bases). The germline V and J ends were trimmed by 10 bases and 1 base, with 7 bases remaining between them. This CDR3 has 11 residues. Germline V gene lookup returns CDR1 ENHRY and CDR2 SYGVKD. The DNA for the CDR3 is TGTGCCAGCGGGGCCCAAGAGACCCAGTACTTC. Encoded protein: CASGAQETQYF.

This clonotype was found a few times. The V and J genes are TRBV9 and TRBJ2-2; D ambiguous. Between the trimmed V and J ends, which lost 5 bases and 4 bases, there was a span of 9 bases. Germline V gene sequence: CDR1 SGDLS, CDR2 YYNGEE. The CDR3 loop spans 13 amino acids. CDR3 in amino acids: CASSASGTGELFF. The CDR3 DNA reads as TGTGCCAGCAGTGCGAGTGGCACCGGGGAGCTGTTTTTT. The full variable domain, with the rest looked up from reference TRBV9 and TRBJ2-2, is DSGVTQTPKHLITATGQRVTLRCSPRSGDLSVYWYQQSLDQGLQFLIQYYNGEERAKGNILERFSAQQFPDLHSELNLSSLELGDSALYFCASSASGTGELFFGEGSRLTVL.

The chain carries TRBV7-9 and TRBJ2-1, with 12 bases lining up with TRBD2. CDR1 is SEHNR, CDR2 FQNEAQ, per germline (reference sequence). V was clipped by 5 bases and J by 7 bases; unmatched bases: 6. The CDR3 runs 15 residues. The CDR3 nucleotides read TGTGCCAGCAGCGAGACTAGCGGGAGTATGAATGAGCAGTTCTTC. This encodes CASSETSGSMNEQFF.

This clonotype was picked up a small number of times. This sequence joins TRBV5-1 and TRBJ2-1; no firm D call. Trimming stripped 0 bases from V and 8 bases from J, with 15 bases between. The CDR3 is made up of 15 amino acids. Germline V CDR1 and CDR2: SGHRS, YFSETQ. CDR3 region: CASSLGTPRRDEQFF. As DNA, the CDR3 is TGCGCCAGCAGCTTGGGGACCCCTCGAAGGGATGAGCAGTTCTTC.

V and J are TRBV2 and TRBJ1-5, with 7 bases lining up with TRBD1. The V gene's germline CDR1 is SNHLY and CDR2 FYNNEI. V shed 5 bases and J 4 bases; nucleotides not matched to a gene: 8. This CDR3 region has 15 residues. The CDR3 here is CASSLTGIGNQPQHF. In DNA form, the CDR3 reads TGTGCCAGCAGTTTGACAGGGATCGGTAATCAGCCCCAGCATTTT.

The chain uses TRBV6-5 and TRBJ1-2; D unclear. With 4 bases removed from V and 4 bases from J, the gap between germline ends came to 13 bases. This CDR3 is 14 amino acids long. Germline CDR1 reads MNHEY; CDR2 reads SVGAGI. CDR3 region: CASSSRAGGYGYTF. In nucleotides, the CDR3 is TGTGCCAGCAGTTCCCGGGCAGGAGGCTATGGCTACACCTTC.